A single sample gave rise to the 28 T cell receptor beta chains below, sequenced in a study of blood T cell repertoires in COVID-19. The method was immunoSEQ multiplex PCR; TCRdb's version includes in-frame clones alone and lacks a portion of them. The table records 150,000 to 200,000 clones, 86% of them present only once. Input material: peripheral blood. The receptors derive from a man in his sixties with acute or convalescent COVID-19.

Only a few counts were recorded for this clone. V and J are TRBV3-1 (or the pseudogene TRBV3-2) and TRBJ2-7; 12 nucleotides line up with TRBD1. V lost 4 bases, J lost 4 bases, and 5 bases stayed unmatched. The CDR3 loop spans 15 amino acids. Germline values: CDR1 LGHDT, CDR2 YNNKEL (reference sequence). CDR3 residues: CASSRGTGGGYEQYF. CDR3 bases: TGTGCCAGCAGCCGAGGGACAGGGGGCGGGTACGAGCAGTACTTC.

The chain carries TRBV6-5 and TRBJ2-3; perhaps TRBD1 as D (5 bases). Germline V gene sequence: CDR1 MNHEY, CDR2 SVGAGI. V was trimmed by 7 bases and J by 2 bases, leaving 16 bases between them. The CDR3 contains 15 residues. CDR3 residues: CASMLVGVPTDTQYF. DNA of the CDR3: TGTGCCAGCATGTTAGTAGGGGTACCCACAGATACGCAGTATTTT.

The chain links TRBV27 to TRBJ2-4; TRBD2 matches 13 bases. After removal of 4 bases from V and 11 bases from J, the junction contained 8 bases not matched to a gene. Germline V lookup: CDR1 MNHEY, CDR2 SMNVEV (reference sequence). This CDR3 comprises 15 residues. For the CDR3, the DNA is TGTGCCAGCAGTTCGGGACTAGCGGGACGGGAAGTTCAGTACTTC. It is translated as CASSSGLAGREVQYF.

Regarding this clone: Other DNA sequences from this sample encode an identical CDR3 as well. The chain uses TRBV28 and TRBJ2-7; D unresolved. Trimming shortened V by 5 bases and J by 4 bases, and 6 bases separated the two germline ends. The CDR3 is 11 residues long. The germline V gene encodes CDR1 MDHEN and CDR2 SYDVKM. In nucleotides, the CDR3 is TGTGCCAGCAGTGCTCGGTACGAGCAGTACTTC. It codes for CASSARYEQYF. The whole variable domain, filled in from reference TRBV28 and TRBJ2-7, reads DVKVTQSSRYLVKRTGEKVFLECVQDMDHENMFWYRQDPGLGLRLIYFSYDVKMKEKGDIPEGYSVSREKKERFSLILESASTNQTSMYLCASSARYEQYFGPGTRLTVT.

CDR3 loop: CASSPQVQRPNTGELFF. CDR3 DNA: TGTGCCAGCTCACCACAGGTCCAGCGACCGAACACCGGGGAGCTGTTTTTT. This chain uses TRBV18 with TRBJ2-2; unclear D gene. Per germline, CDR1 KGHSH and CDR2 LQKENI. Trimming took 1 base from V and 0 from J, leaving 12 bases between them. The CDR3 sequence is 17 residues long.

This clone was counted a few times. The genes are TRBV19 and TRBJ2-7, with TRBD2 matching over 9 bases. Germline V gives CDR1 LNHDA, CDR2 SQIVND (reference sequence). The length of the CDR3 is 15 residues. V trimming: 3 bases; J trimming: 2 bases; junction bases outside the gene matches: 5. The DNA for the CDR3 is TGTGCCAGTAGTATCGGGGCTAGCGGGGCCTACGAGCAGTACTTC. This gives the protein CASSIGASGAYEQYF.

The chain employs TRBV14 and TRBJ2-5; a possible D gene is TRBD2 (5 bases). Germline CDR1 SGHDN, CDR2 FVKESK. Trimming pared 4 bases from V and 4 bases from J, leaving 10 bases between. This CDR3 has 13 amino acids. The CDR3 DNA sequence: TGTGCCAGCAGCCCGGGATTAATAGAGACCCAGTACTTC. It encodes CASSPGLIETQYF. The full variable domain, completed using reference TRBV14 and TRBJ2-5, is EAGVTQFPSHSVIEKGQTVTLRCDPISGHDNLYWYRRVMGKEIKFLLHFVKESKQDESGMPNNRFLAERTGGTYSTLKVQPAELEDSGVYFCASSPGLIETQYFGPGTRLLVL.

V and J are TRBV11-2 and TRBJ1-5; D is ambiguous. The length of the CDR3 is 13 residues. Trimming shortened V by 0 bases and J by 7 bases, and 7 bases separated the two germline ends. The germline V gene encodes CDR1 SGHAT and CDR2 FQNNGV. CDR3 residues: CASSLDRNQPQHF. DNA for the CDR3: TGTGCCAGCAGCTTAGATAGAAACCAGCCCCAGCATTTT.

J is TRBJ2-1 and V is TRBV28; 11 positions match TRBD2. Germline V gives CDR1 MDHEN, CDR2 SYDVKM. V lost 1 base and J lost 9; bases outside the gene matches: 8. The CDR3 is made up of 16 amino acids. CDR3 nucleotide sequence: TGTGCCAGCAGTTTATCCCTAGCGGGAGGAATAAGTGAGCAGTTCTTC. It translates to CASSLSLAGGISEQFF.

The chain employs TRBV28 and TRBJ1-4; 10 bases align to TRBD1. Trimming removed 6 bases from V and 11 bases from J; junction bases left unmatched: 12. This CDR3 has 15 residues. Germline V gene lookup returns CDR1 MDHEN and CDR2 SYDVKM. The CDR3 reads CASRATGQGSGKLFF. CDR3 DNA: TGTGCCAGCAGGGCCACGGGACAGGGGTCTGGTAAACTGTTTTTT.

The gene calls are TRBV11-2 and TRBJ1-3; D is unresolved. This CDR3 has 13 amino acids. Trimming pared 8 bases from V and 2 bases from J, leaving 10 bases between. Germline CDR1 and CDR2: SGHAT and FQNNGV. The CDR3 DNA sequence: TGTGCCAGCTCTACAGATACTGGAAACACCATATATTTT. This gives the protein CASSTDTGNTIYF.

Remarks on this clone: At the DNA level, this CDR3 is encoded by other sequences in the same sample as well. The gene calls are TRBV5-4 and TRBJ2-3; TRBD1 is a possible D gene (5 bases). CDR1 is SGHNT, CDR2 YYREEE, per germline (reference sequence). The V and J ends lost 1 base and 2 bases respectively, with 8 bases between them. This CDR3 spans 14 amino acids. For the CDR3, the DNA is TGTGCCAGCAGCTTGACAGGATACACAGATACGCAGTATTTT. Its translation is CASSLTGYTDTQYF.

The V call is TRBV5-1, the J call TRBJ2-5; 13 bases fit TRBD2. V shed 3 bases, J shed 5 bases, and the junction held 4 bases outside the gene matches. This CDR3 is built from 15 residues. In germline, CDR1 is SGHRS, CDR2 YFSETQ. CDR3 sequence reads: CASSSGLAGVETQYF. CDR3 DNA sequence: TGCGCCAGCAGCTCTGGACTAGCGGGAGTTGAGACCCAGTACTTC.

The chain couples TRBV5-1 to TRBJ2-3; tentative D call: TRBD2 (6 bases). V was clipped by 2 bases and J by 1 base, with 8 bases between them. Germline V CDR1 and CDR2: SGHRS, YFSETQ. The CDR3 loop spans 14 amino acids. This CDR3 is CASSLPGGTDTQYF. CDR3 DNA: TGCGCCAGCAGCTTACCGGGGGGCACAGATACGCAGTATTTT. The complete variable domain, with remaining parts taken from reference TRBV5-1 and TRBJ2-3, reads KAGVTQTPRYLIKTRGQQVTLSCSPISGHRSVSWYQQTPGQGLQFLFEYFSETQRNKGNFPGRFSGRQFSNSRSEMNVSTLELGDSALYLCASSLPGGTDTQYFGPGTRLTVL.

V and J are TRBV6-5 and TRBJ2-1, with a tentative D call TRBD1 (6 bases). With 6 bases removed from V and 3 bases from J, the gap between germline ends came to 9 bases. CDR3 length: 13 residues. Per germline, CDR1 MNHEY and CDR2 SVGAGI. The CDR3 DNA follows: TGTGCCAGCAGGGAGACAGGCTACAATGAGCAGTTCTTC. As protein: CASRETGYNEQFF.

The V gene is TRBV27, the J gene TRBJ1-2; 10 bases line up with TRBD1. J was trimmed by 8 bases and V by 5 bases; bases with no gene match: 17. Germline lookup yields CDR1 MNHEY and CDR2 SMNVEV (reference sequence). The CDR3 consists of 17 residues. The CDR3 reads CASSGRTGGISAGGYTF. The CDR3, as DNA: TGTGCCAGCAGTGGCAGGACAGGGGGAATAAGTGCGGGAGGCTACACCTTC.

This sequence joins TRBV11-2 and TRBJ2-7; 10 nucleotides align to TRBD1. Germline values: CDR1 SGHAT, CDR2 FQNNGV. CDR3 length equals 16 residues. The V segment lost 6 bases and the J segment 6 bases; nucleotides outside the gene matches: 14. CDR3 region: CASREIRRDRGGEQYF. The CDR3 DNA is TGTGCCAGCAGAGAAATACGCCGGGACAGGGGAGGCGAGCAGTACTTC.

V and J are TRBV18 and TRBJ2-1; TRBD1 is a possible D gene (6 bases). Germline values: CDR1 KGHSH, CDR2 LQKENI. V was cut by 5 bases and J by 0 bases, with 14 bases left in between. The CDR3 is made up of 16 amino acids. This CDR3 is CASSSRQASSYNEQFF. The CDR3 DNA reads as TGTGCCAGCTCATCGCGACAGGCATCCTCCTACAATGAGCAGTTCTTC.

The chain employs TRBV5-1 and TRBJ2-2, with D unresolved. The CDR3 spans 15 residues. CDR1 is SGHRS, CDR2 YFSETQ, per germline. V lost 1 base to trimming and J lost 3 bases, with 10 bases between them. CDR3 amino acids: CASSLMTTDTGELFF. In DNA, the CDR3 is TGCGCCAGCAGCTTGATGACAACAGACACCGGGGAGCTGTTTTTT. The whole variable domain, remainder taken from reference TRBV5-1 and TRBJ2-2, is KAGVTQTPRYLIKTRGQQVTLSCSPISGHRSVSWYQQTPGQGLQFLFEYFSETQRNKGNFPGRFSGRQFSNSRSEMNVSTLELGDSALYLCASSLMTTDTGELFFGEGSRLTVL.

The rearrangement uses TRBV24-1 and TRBJ2-1; 10 positions agree with TRBD2. Germline V lookup: CDR1 KGHDR, CDR2 SFDVKD. The CDR3 has 16 residues. V trimming: 5 bases; J trimming: 3 bases; junction bases outside the gene matches: 6. The CDR3 DNA follows: TGTGCCACCAGTGCGGCTAGCGGGAGCCACTACAATGAGCAGTTCTTC. Translation gives CATSAASGSHYNEQFF.

This clone has just a few counts. The CDR3 coding sequence is TGTGCCAGCAGCACCTACAGGGGCGGGGATGAAAAACTGTTTTTT. It is translated as CASSTYRGGDEKLFF. The chain joins TRBV11-2 to TRBJ1-4; 7 bases are shared with TRBD1. This CDR3 spans 15 amino acids. In germline, CDR1 is SGHAT, CDR2 FQNNGV. V lost 5 bases to trimming and J lost 6 bases; unmatched junction nucleotides: 9.

V usage is TRBV27 and J usage is TRBJ1-1; perhaps TRBD1 as D (6 bases). The CDR3 sequence is 13 residues long. CDR1 is MNHEY, CDR2 SMNVEV, per germline (reference sequence). Trimming cost V 4 bases and J 4 bases, with 10 bases left between them. DNA for the CDR3: TGTGCCAGCAGTTCTCAGGGGAGCACTGAAGCTTTCTTT. Protein sequence: CASSSQGSTEAFF.

The rearrangement uses TRBV2 and TRBJ1-2; 9 bases are shared with TRBD1. The CDR3 consists of 16 residues. Losses at the gene ends were 5 bases for V and 4 bases for J; bases not matched to a gene: 11. In germline, CDR1 is SNHLY, CDR2 FYNNEI. The CDR3 region has the DNA TGTGCCAGCAGTTCCCCCGGGACAGGGCATGCCTATGGCTACACCTTC. Protein sequence: CASSSPGTGHAYGYTF.

The chain combines TRBV9 with TRBJ1-6; D gene unclear. Per the germline V gene, CDR1 is SGDLS and CDR2 is YYNGEE. This CDR3 is built from 14 residues. Trimming cost V 2 bases and J 8 bases, with 11 bases left between them. CDR3 in DNA: TGTGCCAGCAGCGTTAGCGGCCGGGATTCACCCCTCCACTTT. As protein: CASSVSGRDSPLHF.

The gene calls are TRBV28 and TRBJ1-5; D gene unclear. CDR1 is MDHEN and CDR2 is SYDVKM in the germline V gene. The CDR3 contains 16 residues. V was shortened by 2 bases and J by 2 bases, with 13 bases between the two germline ends. CDR3 loop: CASSLTPTRGNQPQHF. The CDR3 DNA reads TGTGCCAGCAGTTTAACCCCAACTCGAGGCAATCAGCCCCAGCATTTT.

V gene TRBV3-1 (or the pseudogene TRBV3-2) combines with J gene TRBJ1-5, with D uncertain. Trimming stripped 4 bases from V and 2 bases from J, with 15 bases between. The CDR3 has 16 residues. Germline V gives CDR1 LGHDT, CDR2 YNNKEL (reference sequence). The CDR3 sequence: CASSPRGGRGNQPQHF. The CDR3 coding sequence is TGTGCCAGCAGCCCCCGTGGCGGTCGAGGCAATCAGCCCCAGCATTTT.

This clone was found a few times. As DNA, the CDR3 is TGTGCCAGCAGCTCCGGGACAATCCAAGAGACCCAGTACTTC. Amino acids: CASSSGTIQETQYF. The rearrangement links TRBV5-5 to TRBJ2-5, with TRBD1 as a possible D gene (6 bases). The V gene lost 3 bases and the J gene lost 1 base, with 10 bases spanning the gap. This CDR3 has 14 residues. Germline assignment: CDR1 SGHKS and CDR2 YYEKEE (reference sequence).

This clone was seen a handful of times. The rearrangement joins TRBV6-5 to TRBJ1-2; 9 nucleotides match TRBD1. Germline-derived CDR1 and CDR2 are MNHEY and SVGAGI. The CDR3 covers 15 residues. The V segment lost 5 bases and the J segment 6 bases; nucleotides outside the gene matches: 10. The CDR3 reads CASSQGQGTRHGYTF. CDR3 nucleotides: TGTGCCAGCAGTCAGGGACAGGGTACGCGTCATGGCTACACCTTC.